The 25 T cell receptor beta chains reported below all come from one sample, sequenced in a study of control samples from healthy donors and cancer patients. Assay used: immunoSEQ multiplex PCR; TCRdb lists only in-frame clones, some missing. The table records about 120,000 clones, roughly 93% of them present only once. The specimen sequenced was blood. The source is a young man in good health.

In its sample, this clone was seen once. The rearrangement joins TRBV12-3 or TRBV12-4 to TRBJ2-3; D call uncertain. V lost 5 bases to trimming and J lost 5 bases, with 11 bases between them. This CDR3 has 13 residues. The CDR3 DNA reads TGTGCCAGCAGTCCCCACGCACAAGATACGCAGTATTTT. This encodes CASSPHAQDTQYF.

The rearrangement uses TRBV19 and TRBJ1-3; 7 bases line up with TRBD1. The CDR3 contains 14 residues. J lost 4 bases, V lost 7 bases, and 7 bases had no gene match. Looked up from germline, CDR1 is LNHDA and CDR2 is SQIVND (reference sequence). CDR3: CASNPGQLGNTIYF. Written as DNA, the CDR3 is TGTGCCAGTAACCCGGGACAGCTGGGAAACACCATATATTTT.

This chain joins TRBV5-1 and TRBJ2-5; 7 bases line up with TRBD2. Germline loops: CDR1 SGHRS, CDR2 YFSETQ. CDR3 size: 15 residues. With V trimmed by 4 bases and J by 4 bases, 10 bases remained unmatched. CDR3 sequence (DNA): TGCGCCAGCAGCAGGAGCGGACTAGTACGAGAGACCCAGTACTTC. Residues: CASSRSGLVRETQYF.

The V call is TRBV6-5, the J call TRBJ2-1; no clear D gene. Germline V gene lookup returns CDR1 MNHEY and CDR2 SVGAGI. The CDR3 is 13 residues long. V lost 6 bases to trimming and J lost 5 bases, with 11 bases between them. The CDR3 DNA sequence: TGTGCCAGCAGGAGGCCCCCAAACAATGAGCAGTTCTTC. As protein: CASRRPPNNEQFF.

V is TRBV4-1 and J is TRBJ1-5; TRBD1 agrees at 11 bases. The length of the CDR3 is 17 residues. Germline-derived CDR1 and CDR2 are MGHRA and YSYEKL. The V gene end was trimmed by 1 base and the J gene end by 7 bases; junction bases not matched to a gene: 9. CDR3 protein: CASSQVGDRGKWQPQHF. In DNA form, the CDR3 reads TGCGCCAGCAGCCAAGTAGGGGACAGGGGGAAGTGGCAGCCCCAGCATTTT.

The chain is built from TRBV20-1 and TRBJ2-3, with a weak D call TRBD2 (6 bases). This CDR3 comprises 11 residues. The germline gives CDR1 DFQATT, CDR2 SNEGSKA (reference sequence). Trimming took 6 bases from V and 7 from J, leaving 11 bases between them. CDR3 DNA sequence: TGCAGTGCACCCGGAGGGTATACGCAGTATTTT. Translated, it gives CSAPGGYTQYF.

The chain couples TRBV6-5 to TRBJ2-5; D might be TRBD1 (6 bases). There are 14 residues in the CDR3. V lost 11 bases, J lost 1 base, and 17 bases lay in between. Germline loops: CDR1 MNHEY, CDR2 SVGAGI. The CDR3 loop is CAYSRGSVQETQYF. The CDR3 DNA follows: TGTGCCTACAGCAGGGGATCCGTCCAAGAGACCCAGTACTTC.

CDR3 nucleotides: TGTGCCAGCAGTTACTCACAGGGCACAGATACGCAGTATTTT. It encodes CASSYSQGTDTQYF. The chain joins TRBV6-5 to TRBJ2-3; D may be TRBD1 (5 bases). Trimming removed 0 bases from V and 1 base from J, with 5 bases in between. The CDR3 totals 14 residues. Per the germline V gene, CDR1 is MNHEY and CDR2 is SVGAGI.

This chain links TRBV28 with TRBJ2-1; 10 bases map to TRBD2. Looked up from germline, CDR1 is MDHEN and CDR2 is SYDVKM. The CDR3 sequence is 13 residues long. V shed 8 bases and J 9 bases; nucleotides not matched to a gene: 7. In DNA form, the CDR3 reads TGTGCCAGCTGGTTAGCGGGGGGCCGTGAGCAGTTCTTC. Translation: CASWLAGGREQFF.

The rearrangement links TRBV7-8 to TRBJ1-1, with D uncertain. CDR1 is SGHVS and CDR2 is FQNEAQ in the germline V gene. The germline V and J ends were trimmed by 1 base and 1 base, with 7 bases remaining between them. This CDR3 contains 14 residues. CDR3 protein: CASSLGTANTEAFF. The CDR3 nucleotides read TGTGCCAGCAGCTTAGGAACAGCGAACACTGAAGCTTTCTTT.

As DNA, the CDR3 is TGTGCCAGCAGCTCCCTAGCGGGGGGGCCCCAAGAGACCCAGTACTTC. This encodes CASSSLAGGPQETQYF. V gene TRBV5-4 combines with J gene TRBJ2-5; 12 bases fit TRBD2. With 3 bases clipped from V and 1 base from J, the junction kept 4 bases outside the gene matches. Germline CDR1 SGHNT, CDR2 YYREEE (reference sequence). This CDR3 is 16 amino acids long. The whole variable domain, remainder taken from reference TRBV5-4 and TRBJ2-5, is ETGVTQSPTHLIKTRGQQVTLRCSSQSGHNTVSWYQQALGQGPQFIFQYYREEENGRGNFPPRFSGLQFPNYSSELNVNALELDDSALYLCASSSLAGGPQETQYFGPGTRLLVL.

The chain carries TRBV5-5 and TRBJ1-5; perhaps TRBD1 as D (5 bases). Germline CDR1 reads SGHKS; CDR2 reads YYEKEE (reference sequence). The CDR3 has 14 residues. Deletions cut 0 bases from V and 12 bases from J, with 16 bases between. CDR3 region: CASSLDNRPSHQHF. The DNA of the CDR3 is TGTGCCAGCAGCTTGGACAACAGGCCATCACACCAGCATTTT.

The chain joins TRBV6-5 to TRBJ1-2; D gene unclear. The V gene lost 4 bases and the J gene lost 5 bases, with 11 bases spanning the gap. The CDR3 consists of 13 residues. Germline assignment: CDR1 MNHEY and CDR2 SVGAGI. The CDR3 sequence is CASSWSETYGYTF. The DNA of the CDR3 is TGTGCCAGCAGTTGGAGTGAGACGTATGGCTACACCTTC.

Only one count was recorded for this clone. J is TRBJ1-1 and V is TRBV28, with 8 bases fitting TRBD1. The V gene's germline CDR1 is MDHEN and CDR2 SYDVKM. The V gene end was trimmed by 7 bases and the J gene end by 5 bases; junction bases not matched to a gene: 9. This CDR3 has 14 amino acids. DNA for the CDR3: TGTGCCAGCACAACACAGGGGGGGCGGACTGAAGCTTTCTTT. Translated, it gives CASTTQGGRTEAFF.

V is TRBV7-2 and J is TRBJ2-2; TRBD1 matches 10 bases. V trimming: 5 bases; J trimming: 3 bases; junction bases outside the gene matches: 6. Germline CDR1 SGHTA, CDR2 FQGNSA. The CDR3 runs 16 residues. CDR3 nucleotides: TGTGCCAGCAGCCCCCGGGACAGGGGACACACCGGGGAGCTGTTTTTT. Amino acid sequence: CASSPRDRGHTGELFF.

This clone was seen a handful of times. The V and J genes are TRBV18 and TRBJ1-6, with a tentative D call TRBD1 (6 bases). Germline CDR1 is KGHSH and CDR2 is LQKENI. The V end lost 6 bases, the J end lost 5 bases, and 23 bases lay between the germline ends. CDR3 size: 18 residues. The CDR3 region has the DNA TGTGCCAGCTCCCCCACAGGAGGGGGTTGGAGGGATAATTCACCCCTCCACTTT. Protein: CASSPTGGGWRDNSPLHF.

The J gene is TRBJ2-3, the V gene TRBV3-1 (or the pseudogene TRBV3-2); 9 nucleotides line up with TRBD1. The V and J ends lost 7 bases and 1 base, in that order; junction bases with no gene match: 3. In germline, CDR1 is LGHDT, CDR2 YNNKEL (reference sequence). The CDR3 totals 14 residues. CDR3: CASKGQGRTDTQYF. DNA for the CDR3: TGTGCCAGCAAGGGACAGGGTCGCACAGATACGCAGTATTTT.

The chain couples TRBV11-2 to TRBJ1-2; D gene ambiguous. V was shortened by 0 bases and J by 4 bases, with 12 bases between the two germline ends. CDR1 and CDR2 from the germline V gene are SGHAT and FQNNGV. CDR3 length: 15 amino acids. CDR3 amino acids: CASSLDLEGLYGYTF. The DNA of the CDR3 is TGTGCCAGCAGCTTAGATCTCGAAGGCCTCTATGGCTACACCTTC.

The chain carries TRBV7-3 and TRBJ2-1; D possibly corresponds to TRBD1 (6 bases). Germline CDR1 SGHTA, CDR2 FQGTGA. The V and J ends lost 4 bases and 13 bases respectively, with 17 bases between them. The CDR3 runs 13 residues. CDR3 sequence reads: CASSSYPGQRQFF. CDR3 nucleotide sequence: TGTGCCAGCAGCTCCTACCCTGGACAGAGACAGTTCTTC.

This clone appeared a few times. The chain recombines TRBV6-2 or TRBV6-3 with TRBJ1-1; D not certain. The germline V and J ends were trimmed by 6 bases and 8 bases, with 10 bases remaining between them. Germline V gives CDR1 MNHEY, CDR2 SVGEGT. The CDR3 consists of 11 residues. This CDR3 is CASSAYPEAFF. The CDR3 DNA follows: TGTGCCAGCAGCGCCTACCCAGAAGCTTTCTTT.

J is TRBJ1-2 and V is TRBV2, with D uncertain. V lost 6 bases, J lost 4 bases, and 6 bases lay in between. This CDR3 is 11 amino acids long. Germline CDR1 and CDR2: SNHLY and FYNNEI. In DNA, the CDR3 is TGTGCCAGCAGGGAGGGCTATGGCTACACCTTC. Protein sequence: CASREGYGYTF.

To note about this clone: Its ends do not fully match the called genes, so a read error is possible. V and J are TRBV5-1 and TRBJ2-2; D ambiguous. CDR1 is SGHRS and CDR2 is YFSETQ in the germline V gene. The CDR3 has 15 amino acids. CDR3 residues: CASSLSGPKTGELFF. As DNA, the CDR3 is TGCGCCAGCAGCTTATCTGGGCCGAAGACCGGGGAGCTGTTTTTT.

This clone was observed once. The CDR3 sequence is CASSRTSGAPNEQFF. The CDR3, as DNA: TGCGCCAGCAGCCGGACTAGCGGGGCCCCCAATGAGCAGTTCTTC. The chain is built from TRBV5-1 and TRBJ2-1; 12 nucleotides agree with TRBD2. Trimming removed 4 bases from V and 6 bases from J; junction bases left unmatched: 5. There are 15 residues in the CDR3. Germline V gene sequence: CDR1 SGHRS, CDR2 YFSETQ.

DNA of the CDR3: TGTGCCAGCAGCCCCGACGGGCTAGAAGCTTTCTTT. Its protein product is CASSPDGLEAFF. The rearrangement links TRBV7-8 to TRBJ1-1; D unresolved. Germline V lookup: CDR1 SGHVS, CDR2 FQNEAQ. V shed 5 bases and J shed 8 bases, with 12 bases lying between them. The CDR3 loop spans 12 amino acids.

The V gene is TRBV18, the J gene TRBJ2-5, with 10 bases aligning to TRBD2. The CDR3 is 17 residues long. CDR1 and CDR2 (germline): KGHSH, LQKENI. Trimming cost V 2 bases and J 3 bases; bases outside gene matches: 9. CDR3 in DNA: TGTGCCAGCTCACCAGGTGGTAGCGGGGGGCCTAAAGAGACCCAGTACTTC. It yields the protein CASSPGGSGGPKETQYF. Filled out from reference TRBV18 and TRBJ2-5, the complete variable domain reads NAGVMQNPRHLVRRRGQEARLRCSPMKGHSHVYWYRQLPEEGLKFMVYLQKENIIDESGMPKERFSAEFPKEGPSILRIQQVVRGDSAAYFCASSPGGSGGPKETQYFGPGTRLLVL.